This passage covers 5 T cell receptor beta chains from one sample sequenced in a study of blood T cell repertoires in COVID-19. Using immunoSEQ multiplex PCR, the repertoire was profiled, and TCRdb retains in-frame clones only, with some absent. The table includes around 76,000 clones, roughly 86% detected once. Source material: peripheral blood. The receptors were gathered from a woman in her seventies with acute or convalescent COVID-19.

CDR3 sequence reads: CASSLGGAGPGVGEQYF. The CDR3 nucleotides are TGTGCCAGCAGCTTGGGAGGAGCCGGGCCAGGGGTAGGCGAGCAGTACTTC. The chain uses TRBV5-4 and TRBJ2-7; TRBD1 is a possible D gene (6 bases). The length of the CDR3 is 17 residues. Trimming stripped 0 bases from V and 6 bases from J, with 22 bases between. CDR1 is SGHNT, CDR2 YYREEE, per germline (reference sequence).

V and J are TRBV5-1 and TRBJ2-5; D is perhaps TRBD1 (5 bases). CDR3 length: 14 residues. CDR1 SGHRS and CDR2 YFSETQ come from the germline V gene. V was clipped by 4 bases and J by 5 bases, with 15 bases between them. CDR3 DNA: TGCGCCAGCAGCCCGAGTGACAGAAGGGAGACCCAGTACTTC. As protein: CASSPSDRRETQYF.

This clone was observed a few times. The chain links TRBV10-2 to TRBJ1-1; D perhaps matches TRBD1 (6 bases). Germline V gene data show CDR1 as WSHSY and CDR2 as SAAADI. The CDR3 is 16 amino acids. Trimming removed 1 base at V and 0 bases at J, with 12 bases between. Here the CDR3 reads CASSEYGGAMNTEAFF. The CDR3 nucleotides are TGCGCCAGCAGTGAGTACGGGGGGGCGATGAACACTGAAGCTTTCTTT.

V and J are TRBV6-1 and TRBJ1-2, with D possibly being TRBD1 (6 bases). The germline V gene encodes CDR1 MNHNS and CDR2 SASEGT. Between the trimmed V and J ends, which lost 3 bases and 4 bases, there was a span of 15 bases. The CDR3 runs 15 residues. This CDR3 is CASSESSGTPYGYTF. The CDR3 DNA reads as TGTGCCAGCAGTGAGAGTTCCGGGACACCCTATGGCTACACCTTC.

The table lists this clone with a count of one. The chain carries TRBV29-1 and TRBJ2-1, with TRBD2 matching over 10 bases. The junction had 17 bases not matched to a gene; V was cut back by 7 bases and J by 2 bases. Germline CDR1 is SQVTM and CDR2 is ANQGSEA. CDR3 length: 18 amino acids. The CDR3 is CSAPGPAGGPLPYNEQFF. The CDR3 region has the DNA TGCAGCGCCCCAGGGCCAGCGGGAGGGCCCTTGCCCTACAATGAGCAGTTCTTC.